This TCR beta chain was profiled in a study of somatic mutations in cytotoxic T cells in rheumatoid arthritis. Some clones are missing from TCRdb's copy, which holds only in-frame ones; the method was immunoSEQ multiplex PCR. This sample yields around 6,000 clones, of which approximately 80% are seen a single time; about 27% belongs to the top ten. V shed 3 bases and J shed 2 bases, with 18 bases lying between them. CDR3 size: 16 residues. CDR1 and CDR2 from the germline V gene are SGHRS and YFSETQ. The sample consisted of CD8+ T cells sorted from blood, taken at a follow-up visit. The chain joins TRBV5-1 to TRBJ2-7, with D unclear. The clonotype comes from a woman aged 70-85 years with rheumatoid arthritis. The CDR3, as DNA: TGCGCCAGCAGCTATACCTCCCGGCAGAACACCTACGAGCAGTACTTC. Protein product: CASSYTSRQNTYEQYF. The entire variable domain, with the rest obtained from reference TRBV5-1 and TRBJ2-7, is as follows: KAGVTQTPRYLIKTRGQQVTLSCSPISGHRSVSWYQQTPGQGLQFLFEYFSETQRNKGNFPGRFSGRQFSNSRSEMNVSTLELGDSALYLCASSYTSRQNTYEQYFGPGTRLTVT.